Listed below are T cell receptor beta chains from one sample, sequenced in a study of tumor-infiltrating lymphocytes in primary liver carcinoma. Each CDR3 protein is one row after TCRdb ran MiXCR on the multiplex PCR reads. Of 250,000 to 350,000 distinct CDR3 sequences in the sample, 50% to 75% were seen once. The sequenced sample consisted of peripheral blood. These receptors were obtained from a woman aged 25-40 years with primary liver carcinoma and hepatitis B virus infection. Each CDR3 is given with its conserved first and last residue. Some rows mark clone size as missing; the rest say once, few, many or name a class of expanded clone.

CDR3 protein,clone size,V gene
CVSSQDRADTEAFF,once,TRBV5-1
CSAGSGTGVNTGELFF,many,TRBV29-1
CASSHGTGCQETQYF,.,TRBV4-1
CAIDKGPYSNQPQHF,many,TRBV10-3
CASSSGSYYDYTF,.,TRBV13
CSVEGGRNTIYF,few,TRBV29-1
CTSSENPGVFGGYTF,.,TRBV6-1
CASSQLAATYNEQFF,.,TRBV4-1
CASGLPGTNTEAFF,.,TRBV5-6
CASIGSGRRIITVGQYF,.,TRBV6-1
CASSETPRTVGHSYEQYF,few,TRBV6-5
CSVRTDTQYF,many,TRBV29-1
CATSITGQTDTQYF,few,TRBV24-1
CASSPVTWTGRRNTEAFF,few,TRBV4-1
CASSRAQGSGGYTF,.,TRBV4-1
CASSPQDRLSIDTQYF,.,TRBV11-2
CASRAGGSGANVLAF,.,TRBV6-1
CASSKSVGRDQPQHF,.,TRBV6-5
CSGGTSNGNEQFF,.,TRBV29-1
CASSWRPGPKVGNTEAFF,once,TRBV5-1
CASSRQRGEAFF,.,TRBV7-9
CASTKGGSGTDTQYF,few,TRBV28
CASSSPIDPYYGFTF,.,TRBV11-3
CASSQVPTSGRETQYF,few,TRBV4-1
CASSSGLVNTGELFF,.,TRBV11-3
CASRLAGLKEQYF,.,TRBV6-2/TRBV6-3
CASSLVGGTPVDEQFF,medium-sized,TRBV11-2
CASSLFVGEETQYF,.,TRBV28
CASSGTGVRTEAFF,.,TRBV6-6
CASSLVASGRSGSSTDTQYF,many,TRBV11-2
CAWSLALASHEQYF,few,TRBV30
CASSQVTAWEDGELFF,once,TRBV4-3
CASSYTAGTGGNTIYF,few,TRBV6-5
CSVRTVNTEAFF,many,TRBV29-1
CASSLLDVYGYTF,.,TRBV28
CASSGAYENQPQHF,.,TRBV12-3/TRBV12-4
CASSSSSGSWNEQFF,.,TRBV5-6
CASSGAGTGANEKLFF,.,TRBV6-1
CASSQATRQETQYF,.,TRBV4-1
CASSLSSLLAYEQYF,many,TRBV11-2
CTSSSPRQGDGEQFF,.,TRBV28
CASSLHPRRNQPQHF,few,TRBV6-6
CASSRHGGAAASEQFF,.,TRBV12-3/TRBV12-4
CASSELWCTTYF,.,TRBV6-6
CAISAGVSTDVSAEAFF,few,TRBV10-3
CASSNGTSGRRGYEQYF,once,TRBV23-1
CASSQDRRPNTGELFF,.,TRBV4-2
CASSFQSSRNHGYTF,.,TRBV7-8
CASSYSKGGEQYF,.,TRBV6-5
CASSSSGGSNEQYF,.,TRBV5-4
CANSSIRDRGRETQYF,.,TRBV11-2
CAGSLDTVSYEQYF,.,TRBV11-3
CASSTAGAPHTQYF,.,TRBV5-4
CASRLSGRRTDTQYF,few,TRBV6-5
CASSRDRNIEAFF,.,TRBV11-2
CLSSLVGARTHEQFF,.,TRBV11-2
CSAGGTGNTIYF,many,TRBV29-1
CSVGGAGQPQHF,.,TRBV29-1
CASSLYRGTDTQYF,.,TRBV6-5